The T cell receptor (beta chain) described here comes from a study of beta chain features in type 1 diabetes. The isolated RNA, all of it, was reverse transcribed, so expressed TCRB transcripts were what got sequenced. The data were produced by immunoSEQ multiplex PCR, yet TCRdb's version contains in-frame clones alone and is incomplete. Among 450,000 to 600,000 clones listed, approximately 28% were seen once. Germline V CDR1 and CDR2: MNHEY, SMNVEV (reference sequence). Between the trimmed V and J ends, which lost 0 bases and 2 bases, there was a span of 5 bases. CDR3 length: 14 amino acids. This chain links TRBV27 with TRBJ2-1; D is ambiguous. Sequencing was carried out using naive CD4+ T cells from blood. This receptor was taken from a man aged 18 to 30 in good health. The DNA for the CDR3 is TGTGCCAGCAGTTTATCAACACCCTACAATGAGCAGTTCTTC. It yields the protein CASSLSTPYNEQFF.